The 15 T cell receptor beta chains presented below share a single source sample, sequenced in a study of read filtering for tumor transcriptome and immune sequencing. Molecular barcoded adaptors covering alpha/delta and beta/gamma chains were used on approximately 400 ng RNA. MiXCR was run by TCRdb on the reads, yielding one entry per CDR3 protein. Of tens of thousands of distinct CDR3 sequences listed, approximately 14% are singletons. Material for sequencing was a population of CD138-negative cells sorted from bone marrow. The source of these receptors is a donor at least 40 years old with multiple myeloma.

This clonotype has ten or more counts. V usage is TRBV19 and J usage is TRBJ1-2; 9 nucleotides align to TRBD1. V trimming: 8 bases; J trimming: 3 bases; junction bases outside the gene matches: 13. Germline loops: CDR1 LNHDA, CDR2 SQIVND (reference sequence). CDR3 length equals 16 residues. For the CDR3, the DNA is TGTGCCAGTGGAGAACAGGGGGCGCCGGGCGACTATGGCTACACCTTC. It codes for CASGEQGAPGDYGYTF.

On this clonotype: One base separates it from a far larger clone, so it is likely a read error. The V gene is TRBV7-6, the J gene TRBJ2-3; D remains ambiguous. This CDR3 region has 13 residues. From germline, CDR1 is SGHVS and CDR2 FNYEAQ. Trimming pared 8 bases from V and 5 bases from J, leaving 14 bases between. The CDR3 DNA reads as TGTGCCAGCGGCCAAGACGATGGAGATACGCAGTATTTT. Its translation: CASGQDDGDTQYF.

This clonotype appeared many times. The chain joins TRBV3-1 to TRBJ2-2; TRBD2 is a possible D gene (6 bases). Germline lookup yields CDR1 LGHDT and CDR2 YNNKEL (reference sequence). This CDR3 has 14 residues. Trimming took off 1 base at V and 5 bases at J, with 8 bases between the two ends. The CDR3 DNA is TGTGCCAGCAGCCAAGGCAGCGGGACCGGGGAGCTGTTTTTT. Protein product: CASSQGSGTGELFF.

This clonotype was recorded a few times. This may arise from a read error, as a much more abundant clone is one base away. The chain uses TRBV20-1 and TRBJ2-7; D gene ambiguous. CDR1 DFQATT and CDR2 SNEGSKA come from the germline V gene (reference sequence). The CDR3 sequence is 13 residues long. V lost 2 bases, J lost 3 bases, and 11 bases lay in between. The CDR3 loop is CSARNGRYYEQYF. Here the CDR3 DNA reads TGCAGTGCTAGAAACGGACGGTACTACGAGCAGTACTTC.

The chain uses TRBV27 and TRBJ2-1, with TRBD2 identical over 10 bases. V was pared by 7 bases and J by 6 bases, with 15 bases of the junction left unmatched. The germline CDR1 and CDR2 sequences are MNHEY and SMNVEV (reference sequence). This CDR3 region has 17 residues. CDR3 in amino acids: CASNSKGAGGWRNEQFF. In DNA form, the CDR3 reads TGTGCCAGCAATTCCAAGGGAGCGGGAGGGTGGCGCAATGAGCAGTTCTTC.

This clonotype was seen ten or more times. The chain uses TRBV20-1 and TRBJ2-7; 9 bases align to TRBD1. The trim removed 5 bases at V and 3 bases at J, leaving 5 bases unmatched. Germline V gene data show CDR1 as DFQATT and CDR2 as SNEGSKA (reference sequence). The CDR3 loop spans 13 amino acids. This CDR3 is CSALQGAYYEQYF. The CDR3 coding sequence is TGCAGTGCTTTACAGGGGGCCTACTACGAGCAGTACTTC.

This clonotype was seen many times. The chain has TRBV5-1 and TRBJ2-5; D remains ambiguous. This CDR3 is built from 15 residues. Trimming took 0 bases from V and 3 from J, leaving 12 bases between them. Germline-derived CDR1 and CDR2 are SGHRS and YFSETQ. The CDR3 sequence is CASSLAPRSKETQYF. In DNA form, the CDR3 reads TGCGCCAGCAGCTTGGCCCCTCGCAGCAAAGAGACCCAGTACTTC.

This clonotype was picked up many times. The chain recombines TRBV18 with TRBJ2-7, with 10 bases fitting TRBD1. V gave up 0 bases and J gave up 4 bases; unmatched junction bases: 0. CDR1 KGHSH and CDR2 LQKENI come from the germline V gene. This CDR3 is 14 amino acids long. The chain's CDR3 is CASSPPGQGYEQYF. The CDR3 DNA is TGTGCCAGCTCACCACCGGGACAGGGGTACGAGCAGTACTTC.

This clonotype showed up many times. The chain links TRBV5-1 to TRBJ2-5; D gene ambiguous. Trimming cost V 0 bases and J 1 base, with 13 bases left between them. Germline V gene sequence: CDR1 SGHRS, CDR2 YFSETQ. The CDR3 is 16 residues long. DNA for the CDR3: TGCGCCAGCAGCTTGGGCTGGGGTCCGACCCAAGAGACCCAGTACTTC. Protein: CASSLGWGPTQETQYF.

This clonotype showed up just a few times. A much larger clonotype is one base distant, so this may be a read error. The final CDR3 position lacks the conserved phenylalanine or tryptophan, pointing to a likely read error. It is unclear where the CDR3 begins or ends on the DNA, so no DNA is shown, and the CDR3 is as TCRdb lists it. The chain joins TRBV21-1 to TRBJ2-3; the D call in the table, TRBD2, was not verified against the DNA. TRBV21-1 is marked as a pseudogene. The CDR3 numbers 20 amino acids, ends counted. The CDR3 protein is CASSSIGPQAGGRSTDTQYL.

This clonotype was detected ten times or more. This CDR3 is CASSPREGVNEAFF. DNA for the CDR3: TGTGCCAGTAGTCCCCGAGAAGGGGTAAATGAAGCTTTCTTT. This chain uses TRBV19 with TRBJ1-1, with D tentatively TRBD1 (5 bases). The CDR3 is made up of 14 amino acids. From germline, CDR1 is LNHDA and CDR2 SQIVND (reference sequence). Trimming stripped 5 bases from V and 7 bases from J, with 17 bases between.

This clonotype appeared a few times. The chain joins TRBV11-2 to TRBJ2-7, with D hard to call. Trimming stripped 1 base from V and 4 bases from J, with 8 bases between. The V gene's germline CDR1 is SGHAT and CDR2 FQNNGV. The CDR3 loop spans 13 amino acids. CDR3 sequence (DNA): TGTGCCAGCAGCTTAGTCCGACCATACGAGCAGTACTTC. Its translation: CASSLVRPYEQYF.

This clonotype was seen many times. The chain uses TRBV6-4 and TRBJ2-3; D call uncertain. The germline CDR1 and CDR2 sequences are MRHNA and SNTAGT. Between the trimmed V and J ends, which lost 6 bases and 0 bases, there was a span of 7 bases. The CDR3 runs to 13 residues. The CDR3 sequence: CASSVGSTDTQYF. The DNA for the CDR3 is TGTGCCAGCAGCGTAGGGAGCACAGATACGCAGTATTTT.

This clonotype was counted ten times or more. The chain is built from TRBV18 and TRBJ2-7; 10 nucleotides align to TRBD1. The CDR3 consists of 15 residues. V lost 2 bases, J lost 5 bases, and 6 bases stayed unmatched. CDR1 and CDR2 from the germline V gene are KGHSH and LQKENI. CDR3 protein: CASSPDGDRGHEQYF. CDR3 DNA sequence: TGTGCCAGCTCACCAGACGGGGACAGGGGCCACGAGCAGTACTTC.

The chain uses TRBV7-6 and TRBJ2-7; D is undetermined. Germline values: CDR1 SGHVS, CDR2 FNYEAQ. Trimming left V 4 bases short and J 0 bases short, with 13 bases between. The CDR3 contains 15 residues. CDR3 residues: CASSSPVFHSYEQYF. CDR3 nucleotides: TGTGCCAGCAGCTCGCCCGTCTTTCACTCCTACGAGCAGTACTTC. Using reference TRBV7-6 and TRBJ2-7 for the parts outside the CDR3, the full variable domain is GAGVSQSPRYKVTKRGQDVALRCDPISGHVSLYWYRQALGQGPEFLTYFNYEAQQDKSGLPNDRFSAERPEGSISTLTIQRTEQRDSAMYRCASSSPVFHSYEQYFGPGTRLTVT.